This T cell receptor beta chain originates from a study of shared clonotypes between healthy human individuals. Regarding the study as a whole: Naive subsets generally had larger estimated richness than memory subsets. Non-shared clonotypes displayed generation probabilities falling below those of clonotypes present in all four donors.

As to this clone: Its antigen is still unknown.

Sorted-subset replicate PCRs used around 200 ng of genomic DNA. This amount corresponded to about 30,000 T cell genomes. Libraries were prepared by immunoSEQ multiplex PCR; TCRdb keeps only in-frame clonotypes and omits some of them. The sample includes under 750,000 clones, approximately 77% of them seen just once. The germline CDR1 and CDR2 sequences are MNHNY and SVGAGI (reference sequence). The V end was cut by 6 bases, the J end by 0 bases, with 11 bases between. This CDR3 comprises 14 residues. The TCR sequence derives from a woman between 25 and 40 years old in good health. Sequenced input: memory CD4+ T cells sorted from blood. Documented subset: CD45RA-negative fraction. The chain combines TRBV6-6 with TRBJ1-2; no reliable D call. This chain's CDR3 is CASSSLLANYGYTF. CDR3 sequence (DNA): TGTGCCAGCAGCAGCCTTCTAGCTAACTATGGCTACACCTTC.